The 20 T cell receptor beta chains below all came from one sample that was sequenced in a study of CXCR3-negative and CXCR3-positive naive CD8 T cells. The libraries of TRB cDNA were constructed through 5' RACE using UMI labels. Using the 5' RACE reads, TCRdb records one entry per CDR3 protein without DNA. The sample includes over 35,000 distinct CDR3 sequences. Specimen: naive CXCR3- CD8+ T cells from blood. Subset defined: CD45RO-CCR7+CD27+CD95- naive CD8+ T cells lacking CXCR3 (TNR3-). The receptors were sampled from a human donor in good health. Some clones in this sample may be carry-over from other donors' samples.

J is TRBJ1-6 and V is TRBV28; TCRdb gives TRBD1 as the D gene, but with no DNA this cannot be confirmed. Germline V gene sequence: CDR1 MDHEN, CDR2 SYDVKM. This CDR3 spans 16 amino acids. CDR3 residues: CASSFEGARYNSPLHF.

This chain joins TRBV7-9 and TRBJ2-5; with no DNA, the TCRdb D assignment of TRBD1 cannot be verified. This CDR3 contains 12 residues. The germline CDR1 and CDR2 sequences are SEHNR and FQNEAQ (reference sequence). CDR3 protein: CASSSGAVTQYF.

The gene calls are TRBV7-9 and TRBJ1-1; TCRdb's D call, TRBD1, is unchecked because there is no DNA. The germline V gene encodes CDR1 SEHNR and CDR2 FQNEAQ (reference sequence). The CDR3 runs 16 residues. The CDR3 is CASSPERQGANTEAFF.

The chain joins TRBV20-1 to TRBJ2-7. This CDR3 region has 11 residues. From germline, CDR1 is DFQATT and CDR2 SNEGSKA (reference sequence). The CDR3 sequence: CSVGDSLEQYF.

This rearrangement joins TRBV29-1 to TRBJ2-3; TCRdb's D gene call, TRBD2, goes unchecked for lack of DNA. From germline, CDR1 is SQVTM and CDR2 ANQGSEA. This CDR3 has 12 residues. This CDR3 is CSVTRTDNTQYF.

The chain employs TRBV25-1 and TRBJ1-1; TCRdb returns TRBD1, unconfirmable since there is no DNA. Germline V gene sequence: CDR1 MGHDK, CDR2 SYGVNS. This CDR3 comprises 13 residues. This chain's CDR3 is CASGGRGETEAFF.

The J gene is TRBJ2-7, the V gene TRBV29-1. Looked up from germline, CDR1 is SQVTM and CDR2 is ANQGSEA. The CDR3 length is 13 residues. The chain's CDR3 is CSVEIGDSYEQYF.

The chain is built from TRBV5-1 and TRBJ1-2. The CDR3 is 15 residues long. Germline CDR1 reads SGHRS; CDR2 reads YFSETQ. This CDR3 is CASSFTGRPGDGYTF.

The chain joins TRBV12-3 or TRBV12-4 to TRBJ2-7; checking the TCRdb D call of TRBD1 is not possible without DNA. This CDR3 contains 12 residues. This chain's CDR3 is CASSFRAYEQYF.

This chain links TRBV28 with TRBJ2-3; the D call from TCRdb, TRBD1, cannot be confirmed without DNA. CDR1 MDHEN and CDR2 SYDVKM come from the germline V gene. The CDR3 totals 15 residues. Here the CDR3 reads CASRETGLLTDTQYF.

The chain joins TRBV7-3 to TRBJ2-2; TCRdb reports TRBD1, a call that lacks DNA to check it against. The CDR3 sequence is 16 residues long. In germline, CDR1 is SGHTA, CDR2 FQGTGA. The chain's CDR3 is CASRDPSGGNTGELFF.

The chain employs TRBV7-9 and TRBJ2-1; TCRdb gives TRBD1 as the D gene, but with no DNA this cannot be confirmed. Per the germline V gene, CDR1 is SEHNR and CDR2 is FQNEAQ (reference sequence). The CDR3 loop spans 14 amino acids. The CDR3 sequence is CASSSQDAANEQFF. The variable domain in full, with the rest retrieved from reference TRBV7-9 and TRBJ2-1, is DTGVSQNPRHKITKRGQNVTFRCDPISEHNRLYWYRQTLGQGPEFLTYFQNEAQLEKSRLLSDRFSAERPKGSFSTLEIQRTEQGDSAMYLCASSSQDAANEQFFGPGTRLTVL.

This sequence joins TRBV28 and TRBJ2-3; absent DNA, TCRdb's TRBD1 call cannot be checked. Germline values: CDR1 MDHEN, CDR2 SYDVKM. This CDR3 is built from 14 residues. CDR3: CASSFPLGTDTQYF. Combining the CDR3 with reference TRBV28 and TRBJ2-3 gives the whole variable domain DVKVTQSSRYLVKRTGEKVFLECVQDMDHENMFWYRQDPGLGLRLIYFSYDVKMKEKGDIPEGYSVSREKKERFSLILESASTNQTSMYLCASSFPLGTDTQYFGPGTRLTVL.

CDR3 amino acids: CASNGGETQYF. This rearrangement joins TRBV28 to TRBJ2-5; TCRdb designates TRBD1, a call that cannot be tested without DNA. The CDR3 consists of 11 residues. CDR1 is MDHEN, CDR2 SYDVKM, per germline. Based on the CDR3 plus reference TRBV28 and TRBJ2-5, the full variable domain is DVKVTQSSRYLVKRTGEKVFLECVQDMDHENMFWYRQDPGLGLRLIYFSYDVKMKEKGDIPEGYSVSREKKERFSLILESASTNQTSMYLCASNGGETQYFGPGTRLLVL.

The chain joins TRBV7-6 to TRBJ2-1; TCRdb picks TRBD1, but there is no DNA to check that call. The germline CDR1 and CDR2 sequences are SGHVS and FNYEAQ. The CDR3 is made up of 14 amino acids. The CDR3 loop reads CASSPWTGYNEQFF.

CDR3 sequence: CASSSAGGQPQHF. This chain links TRBV12-3 or TRBV12-4 with TRBJ1-5. The CDR3 length is 13 residues.

The gene calls are TRBV7-9 and TRBJ2-1; TCRdb lists TRBD1, though no DNA is available to test this call. The CDR3 runs to 16 residues. Germline V gives CDR1 SEHNR, CDR2 FQNEAQ (reference sequence). CDR3: CASSTARGPNYNEQFF.

This rearrangement joins TRBV7-6 to TRBJ2-7; the D gene TCRdb calls, TRBD2, cannot be checked with no DNA. The CDR3 loop spans 14 amino acids. Germline CDR1 reads SGHVS; CDR2 reads FNYEAQ. This chain's CDR3 is CASSLASGDYEQYF.

V is TRBV4-1 and J is TRBJ2-7. This CDR3 has 13 residues. Germline CDR1 MGHRA, CDR2 YSYEKL. CDR3 residues: CASSLGSSYEQYF.

The V gene is TRBV20-1, the J gene TRBJ1-5. This CDR3 comprises 14 residues. CDR1 is DFQATT and CDR2 is SNEGSKA in the germline V gene (reference sequence). This chain's CDR3 is CSALGNGSNQPQHF.